Given below is one TCR beta chain in context. As originally analysed: Nucleated cell number was recorded as an estimate derived from reference gene primer amplification. Assay: immunoSEQ multiplex PCR; the TCRdb copy retains only in-frame clones and omits some. The V and J calls and clone size were taken over from that table, and D and trimming were inferred from the DNA. Of tens of thousands of clones in the sample, around 80% are singletons; the top ten hold about 5%. This specimen comes from a study of blood T cell repertoires in COVID-19. This CDR3 region has 16 residues. Sequencing used peripheral blood. The rearrangement links TRBV21-1 to TRBJ1-5; the table calls TRBD1, which could not be checked here. TRBV21-1 is a pseudogene. This clonotype was sampled from a human donor in a cohort sampled during active COVID-19. This CDR3 reads CASSQVGPNSNQPQHF. CDR3 in DNA: TGTGCCAGCAGCCAGGTGGGGCCGAATAGCAATCAGCCCCAGCATTTT.